The 23 T cell receptor beta chains presented below share a single source sample, sequenced in a study of blood T cell repertoires in COVID-19. Using immunoSEQ multiplex PCR, the repertoire was profiled, and TCRdb retains in-frame clones only, with some absent. The sample carries 90,000 to 130,000 clones, 85% to 90% recorded once. The material sequenced was peripheral blood. The receptor source for this set is a woman aged 45 to 65 with acute or convalescent COVID-19.

This chain joins TRBV5-4 and TRBJ2-1, with TRBD2 identical over 10 bases. The trim removed 0 bases at V and 2 bases at J, leaving 2 bases unmatched. This CDR3 has 16 amino acids. Germline-derived CDR1 and CDR2 are SGHNT and YYREEE (reference sequence). This chain's CDR3 is CASSLVGLAAYNEQFF. CDR3 bases: TGTGCCAGCAGCTTGGTAGGACTAGCGGCCTACAATGAGCAGTTCTTC.

This chain uses TRBV4-1 with TRBJ1-6, with a tentative D call TRBD1 (5 bases). Germline V gene data show CDR1 as MGHRA and CDR2 as YSYEKL. The CDR3 covers 15 residues. Trimming took 0 bases from V and 9 from J, leaving 12 bases between them. The CDR3 is CASSQEGRKGSPLHF. CDR3 coding DNA: TGCGCCAGCAGCCAAGAGGGGCGAAAGGGTTCACCCCTCCACTTT.

V usage is TRBV30 and J usage is TRBJ1-3, with 7 bases identical to TRBD1. J was trimmed by 0 bases and V by 3 bases; bases with no gene match: 8. The CDR3 is 16 residues long. CDR1 is GTSNPN and CDR2 is SVGIG in the germline V gene (reference sequence). CDR3 amino acids: CAWRRDSGYSGNTIYF. In DNA form, the CDR3 reads TGTGCCTGGAGAAGGGACAGCGGATACTCTGGAAACACCATATATTTT.

V gene TRBV28 combines with J gene TRBJ1-2; D perhaps matches TRBD1 (5 bases). Trimming pared 5 bases from V and 5 bases from J, leaving 15 bases between. CDR3 length: 14 amino acids. CDR1 is MDHEN, CDR2 SYDVKM, per germline. The CDR3 region is CASSPGTALYGYTF. The CDR3 bases are TGTGCCAGCAGTCCCGGGACTGCACTATATGGCTACACCTTC.

The V and J genes are TRBV11-3 and TRBJ2-2; D remains ambiguous. The CDR3 extends over 16 amino acids. Germline V gene lookup returns CDR1 SGHNT and CDR2 YENEEA. The germline V and J ends were trimmed by 0 bases and 1 base, with 9 bases remaining between them. This chain's CDR3 is CASSLDWAGNTGELFF. CDR3 sequence (DNA): TGTGCCAGCAGCTTAGATTGGGCAGGGAACACCGGGGAGCTGTTTTTT.

V gene TRBV5-1 combines with J gene TRBJ1-5; D is uncertain. Germline CDR1 SGHRS, CDR2 YFSETQ. The CDR3 is made up of 22 amino acids. V lost 4 bases to trimming and J lost 2 bases, with 34 bases between them. CDR3 loop: CASSLNSRNRTPDRKCNQPQHF. The CDR3 DNA follows: TGCGCCAGCAGCCTAAACTCTCGCAATAGGACTCCTGATCGTAAGTGCAATCAGCCCCAGCATTTT.

CDR3 in amino acids: CASRSKNQPQHF. The DNA for the CDR3 is TGTGCCAGCAGGTCTAAAAATCAGCCCCAGCATTTT. The genes are TRBV2 and TRBJ1-5, with D uncertain. From germline, CDR1 is SNHLY and CDR2 FYNNEI. The V gene lost 6 bases and the J gene lost 4 bases, with 7 bases spanning the gap. The CDR3 has 12 amino acids.

This clone appeared a single time. The CDR3 reads CASSPLAGTNYNEQFF. For the CDR3, the DNA is TGTGCCAGCTCACCACTAGCGGGGACCAACTACAATGAGCAGTTCTTC. V and J are TRBV18 and TRBJ2-1; TRBD2 aligns across 8 bases. CDR1 and CDR2 (germline): KGHSH, LQKENI. Trimming at V came to 1 base and at J to 3 bases, leaving 5 bases not matched to a gene. CDR3 length: 16 residues.

J is TRBJ1-1 and V is TRBV5-6, with D possibly TRBD1 on 6 matching bases. The CDR3 totals 18 residues. The V end lost 5 bases, the J end lost 0 bases, and 23 bases lay between the germline ends. CDR1 is SGHDT and CDR2 is YYEEEE in the germline V gene. In DNA, the CDR3 is TGTGCCAGCAGTCATAACGTGGACAGCCAGATCATGAACACTGAAGCTTTCTTT. It codes for CASSHNVDSQIMNTEAFF.

The chain employs TRBV19 and TRBJ2-1; possible D gene TRBD2, 7 bases. This CDR3 comprises 16 residues. Trimming removed 2 bases at V and 3 bases at J, with 14 bases between. Germline V CDR1 and CDR2: LNHDA, SQIVND (reference sequence). CDR3 sequence: CASSIKGGIIYNEQFF. The CDR3, as DNA: TGTGCCAGTAGTATAAAGGGGGGGATTATCTACAATGAGCAGTTCTTC.

The chain is built from TRBV5-1 and TRBJ2-1, with TRBD2 identical over 7 bases. The CDR3 covers 14 residues. The V segment lost 5 bases and the J segment 5 bases; nucleotides outside the gene matches: 7. The germline V gene encodes CDR1 SGHRS and CDR2 YFSETQ. CDR3 DNA: TGCGCCAGCAGTTGGGAGGGTAATGACAATGAGCAGTTCTTC. Its translation: CASSWEGNDNEQFF.

The chain links TRBV5-6 to TRBJ2-7; 11 nucleotides match TRBD1. CDR1 SGHDT and CDR2 YYEEEE come from the germline V gene. This CDR3 has 13 amino acids. Trimming took 4 bases from V and 7 from J; bases not matched to a gene: 4. CDR3 sequence: CASSQGTGGEQYF. Here the CDR3 DNA reads TGTGCCAGCAGCCAGGGGACAGGGGGGGAGCAGTACTTC.

This sequence joins TRBV4-2 and TRBJ2-1; no clear D gene. This CDR3 is 20 amino acids long. Looked up from germline, CDR1 is LGHNA and CDR2 is YNFKEQ. The germline V and J ends were trimmed by 0 bases and 4 bases, with 25 bases remaining between them. CDR3 protein: CASSQDPGWVRATSYNEQFF. CDR3 nucleotide sequence: TGTGCCAGCAGCCAAGATCCCGGGTGGGTGCGCGCGACTTCATACAATGAGCAGTTCTTC.

The gene calls are TRBV6-6 and TRBJ1-1; possibly TRBD1 for D (5 bases). Trimming shortened V by 2 bases and J by 10 bases, and 14 bases separated the two germline ends. The CDR3 consists of 13 residues. In germline, CDR1 is MNHNY, CDR2 SVGAGI (reference sequence). CDR3 coding DNA: TGTGCCAGCAGTTACCCAGGGCATGTAGGAGCTTTCTTT. This sequence encodes CASSYPGHVGAFF.

V and J are TRBV13 and TRBJ1-3; the match to TRBD1 covers 7 bases. In germline, CDR1 is PRHDT, CDR2 FYEKMQ (reference sequence). V gave up 1 base and J gave up 2 bases; unmatched junction bases: 5. This CDR3 contains 16 residues. CDR3 sequence (DNA): TGTGCCAGCAGCTTAGTTGGCGGGACAGCTGGAAACACCATATATTTT. As protein: CASSLVGGTAGNTIYF. Full variable domain (rest looked up from reference TRBV13 and TRBJ1-3): AAGVIQSPRHLIKEKRETATLKCYPIPRHDTVYWYQQGPGQDPQFLISFYEKMQSDKGSIPDRFSAQQFSDYHSELNMSSLELGDSALYFCASSLVGGTAGNTIYFGEGSWLTVV.

The chain joins TRBV25-1 to TRBJ1-5, with no clear D. Germline V lookup: CDR1 MGHDK, CDR2 SYGVNS. Trimming removed 4 bases at V and 5 bases at J, with 9 bases between. The CDR3 runs 13 residues. The CDR3 DNA reads as TGTGCCAGCAGTGGCCCGTACTATCAGCCCCAGCATTTT. It translates to CASSGPYYQPQHF.

The V call is TRBV6-5, the J call TRBJ1-1; D perhaps matches TRBD1 (5 bases). The CDR3 length is 14 residues. Germline CDR1 MNHEY, CDR2 SVGAGI. Between the trimmed V and J ends, which lost 6 bases and 3 bases, there was a span of 14 bases. CDR3 protein: CASRSNGADTEAFF. CDR3 sequence (DNA): TGTGCCAGCAGGTCAAATGGGGCGGACACTGAAGCTTTCTTT.

This chain connects TRBV28 to TRBJ2-1; D is unclear. V lost 6 bases, J lost 6 bases, and 9 bases lay in between. The CDR3 covers 12 residues. Per germline, CDR1 MDHEN and CDR2 SYDVKM. Here the CDR3 reads CASRQNTNEQFF. For the CDR3, the DNA is TGTGCCAGCAGACAGAACACCAATGAGCAGTTCTTC.

V usage is TRBV5-1 and J usage is TRBJ2-1, with 7 bases aligning to TRBD2. The CDR3 consists of 11 residues. The V and J ends lost 5 bases and 10 bases, in that order; junction bases with no gene match: 3. CDR1 is SGHRS, CDR2 YFSETQ, per germline. The CDR3 here is CASRGGREQFF. CDR3 nucleotides: TGCGCCAGCAGGGGGGGGAGAGAGCAGTTCTTC. The full variable domain, in which reference TRBV5-1 and TRBJ2-1 provide the parts outside the CDR3, is KAGVTQTPRYLIKTRGQQVTLSCSPISGHRSVSWYQQTPGQGLQFLFEYFSETQRNKGNFPGRFSGRQFSNSRSEMNVSTLELGDSALYLCASRGGREQFFGPGTRLTVL.

The J gene is TRBJ2-3, the V gene TRBV19, with TRBD1 matching 10 bases. Germline loops: CDR1 LNHDA, CDR2 SQIVND (reference sequence). The CDR3 spans 14 residues. The junction had 6 bases not matched to a gene; V was cut back by 6 bases and J by 6 bases. CDR3 DNA sequence: TGTGCCAGTAGCCCGGGACAGGGGTTCGATACGCAGTATTTT. Its translation is CASSPGQGFDTQYF. Together with reference TRBV19 and TRBJ2-3, the CDR3 gives the full variable domain: DGGITQSPKYLFRKEGQNVTLSCEQNLNHDAMYWYRQDPGQGLRLIYYSQIVNDFQKGDIAEGYSVSREKKESFPLTVTSAQKNPTAFYLCASSPGQGFDTQYFGPGTRLTVL.

The genes are TRBV7-2 and TRBJ2-7; TRBD1 is a possible D gene (5 bases). V dropped 3 bases and J dropped 3 bases, with 9 bases sitting between them. The CDR3 contains 13 residues. CDR1 and CDR2 (germline): SGHTA, FQGNSA. In nucleotides, the CDR3 is TGTGCCAGCAGCTTCGGAAGGGGCTACGAGCAGTACTTC. It specifies CASSFGRGYEQYF. Looking up the rest from reference TRBV7-2 and TRBJ2-7 gives the full variable domain: GAGVSQSPSNKVTEKGKDVELRCDPISGHTALYWYRQSLGQGLEFLIYFQGNSAPDKSGLPSDRFSAERTGGSVSTLTIQRTQQEDSAVYLCASSFGRGYEQYFGPGTRLTVT.

The chain uses TRBV24-1 and TRBJ1-1, with D possibly matching TRBD1 (5 bases). The CDR3 extends over 15 amino acids. In germline, CDR1 is KGHDR, CDR2 SFDVKD. V lost 7 bases and J lost 4, with 18 bases in between. The CDR3 loop is CATRSVQGGCTEAFF. The CDR3 bases are TGTGCCACCAGAAGCGTCCAGGGCGGATGCACTGAAGCTTTCTTT.

The chain recombines TRBV3-1 (or the pseudogene TRBV3-2) with TRBJ2-1; possibly TRBD2 for D (6 bases). CDR1 is LGHDT and CDR2 is YNNKEL in the germline V gene (reference sequence). The CDR3 spans 15 residues. V lost 0 bases and J 9 bases, leaving 15 bases between the germline ends. This CDR3 is CASSQDGGGGREQFF. The CDR3 nucleotides are TGTGCCAGCAGCCAAGACGGGGGAGGCGGGCGTGAGCAGTTCTTC.